This is a list of T cell receptor beta chains from one sample in a study of OX40 agonist ivuxolimab in advanced cancers. This table comes from immunoSEQ multiplex PCR, and its TCRdb copy is limited to in-frame clones, with some not included. The sample carries 71,000 or so clones, approximately 80% recorded once. The input for sequencing was CD4+ or CD8+ T cells sorted from blood, taken in a trial of the OX40 agonist ivuxolimab. The source is an adult with an advanced solid tumor such as melanoma, head and neck, liver or kidney cancer. Each CDR3 is given with its conserved first and last residue. The D gene is left open where the match is weak. Size is stated for part of the rows, as once, few or many counts, or as a class when the clone is expanded.

clone size | J gene | D gene | V gene | CDR3 protein | CDR3 DNA
- | TRBJ2-3 | TRBD2 | TRBV4-2 | CASSRSGSAGDTQYF | TGTGCCAGCAGCCGGAGCGGGAGTGCCGGAGATACGCAGTATTTT
- | TRBJ2-6 | TRBD1 | TRBV5-1 | CASSLAGTGLSGANVLTF | TGCGCCAGCAGCTTGGCCGGGACAGGGCTCTCTGGGGCCAACGTCCTGACTTTC
- | TRBJ1-1 | - | TRBV28 | CASSLSRSGTEAFF | TGTGCCAGCAGTTTATCGAGGTCGGGCACTGAAGCTTTCTTT
- | TRBJ2-7 | - | TRBV10-2 | CASSEDGSRYEQYF | TGCGCCAGCAGTGAAGACGGGAGTCGCTACGAGCAGTACTTC
few | TRBJ1-4 | TRBD1 | TRBV14 | CASSQAMGDRKLFF | TGTGCCAGCAGCCAAGCAATGGGGGACAGAAAACTGTTTTTT
- | TRBJ1-2 | TRBD1 | TRBV9 | CASSGRTGNYGYTF | TGTGCCAGCAGCGGAAGGACAGGGAATTATGGCTACACCTTC
- | TRBJ2-3 | - | TRBV6-5 | CASSPDLTDTQYF | TGTGCCAGCAGTCCGGACCTCACAGATACGCAGTATTTT
- | TRBJ2-1 | TRBD1 | TRBV11-3 | CASSLSDRGWQFF | TGTGCCAGCAGCCTATCCGACAGGGGGTGGCAGTTCTTC
- | TRBJ2-3 | TRBD2 | TRBV2 | CASGAGPRDTQYF | TGTGCCAGCGGAGCGGGGCCTCGGGATACGCAGTATTTT
- | TRBJ2-7 | - | TRBV28 | CASVRGGAYEQYF | TGTGCCAGCGTCCGGGGCGGAGCCTACGAGCAGTACTTC
- | TRBJ1-2 | - | TRBV6-6 | CASQPGVNYGYTF | TGTGCCAGCCAGCCGGGGGTTAACTATGGCTACACCTTC
- | TRBJ2-5 | - | TRBV5-5 | CASSVRFGQETQYF | TGTGCCAGCAGCGTTCGGTTCGGCCAAGAGACCCAGTACTTC
- | TRBJ1-3 | - | TRBV7-9 | CASSPRAYSGNTIYF | TGTGCCAGCAGCCCCCGGGCCTACTCTGGAAACACCATATATTTT
- | TRBJ2-1 | - | TRBV20-1 | CSLEVGIEQFF | TGCAGCCTGGAGGTGGGCATTGAGCAGTTCTTC
- | TRBJ2-3 | - | TRBV5-4 | CASSALGLTNTQYF | TGTGCCAGCAGCGCCCTCGGATTGACGAATACGCAGTATTTT
- | TRBJ2-1 | TRBD1 | TRBV7-3 | CASSLGQGPNEQFF | TGTGCCAGCAGCTTGGGACAGGGTCCTAATGAGCAGTTCTTC
- | TRBJ2-7 | - | TRBV5-4 | CASSPSYGGLYEQYF | TGTGCCAGCAGCCCATCTTATGGGGGGCTTTACGAGCAGTACTTC
once | TRBJ2-2 | TRBD1 | TRBV7-2 | CASNRYRGTGELFF | TGTGCCAGCAATAGGTACAGGGGGACCGGGGAGCTGTTTTTT
- | TRBJ2-7 | TRBD1 | TRBV4-1 | CASSQFGQGEIYEQYF | TGCGCCAGCAGCCAATTCGGGCAGGGGGAAATCTACGAGCAGTACTTC
- | TRBJ2-7 | TRBD2 | TRBV5-1 | CASRGIAGGSYEQYF | TGCGCCAGCAGGGGGATCGCGGGAGGTTCATACGAGCAGTACTTC
- | TRBJ2-3 | TRBD2 | TRBV7-3 | CASSPTSGPPGDTQYF | TGTGCCAGCAGCCCCACTAGCGGGCCCCCCGGAGATACGCAGTATTTT
- | TRBJ1-5 | - | TRBV15 | CATSRDYNQPQHF | TGTGCCACCAGCAGAGATTACAATCAGCCCCAGCATTTT
- | TRBJ1-2 | TRBD1 | TRBV5-1 | CASSFQTGGSRGYTF | TGCGCCAGCAGCTTCCAGACAGGGGGGAGTAGAGGCTACACCTTC
- | TRBJ1-5 | TRBD1 | TRBV7-2 | CASSTRTGGDQPQHF | TGTGCCAGCAGCACCCGGACAGGGGGCGATCAGCCCCAGCATTTT
- | TRBJ2-5 | - | TRBV6-1 | CASSEPGLTLQETQYF | TGTGCCAGCAGTGAACCCGGTCTGACACTTCAAGAGACCCAGTACTTC
once | TRBJ2-7 | - | TRBV7-2 | CASSWGQGNEQHF | -
- | TRBJ2-7 | TRBD1 | TRBV28 | CASSFPDRGIYEQYF | TGTGCCAGCAGTTTCCCGGACAGGGGGATCTACGAGCAGTACTTC
once | TRBJ1-1 | - | TRBV7-2 | CASSLAKTEAFF | TGTGCCAGCAGCTTAGCGAAGACTGAAGCTTTCTTT
- | TRBJ2-5 | - | TRBV5-5 | CASSLWGTAETQYF | TGTGCCAGCAGCTTGTGGGGAACAGCAGAGACCCAGTACTTC
- | TRBJ2-1 | TRBD2 | TRBV19 | CASSMGLAGVNEQFF | TGTGCCAGTAGTATGGGCCTAGCGGGAGTCAATGAGCAGTTCTTC
- | TRBJ2-3 | TRBD2 | TRBV7-9 | CASSSVAGATDTQYF | TGTGCCAGCAGCTCCGTAGCGGGAGCGACAGATACGCAGTATTTT
once | TRBJ2-5 | TRBD2 | TRBV5-1 | CASSLALAGSSETQYF | TGCGCCAGCAGCTTGGCCCTAGCGGGGAGTTCAGAGACCCAGTACTTC
- | TRBJ2-7 | TRBD2 | TRBV7-2 | CASSLRTSGGEQYF | TGTGCCAGCAGCTTAAGGACTAGCGGGGGCGAGCAGTACTTC
- | TRBJ2-1 | TRBD2 | TRBV7-7 | CASSLGGGAYNEQFF | TGTGCCAGCAGCTTAGGTGGGGGGGCCTACAATGAGCAGTTCTTC
- | TRBJ1-1 | - | TRBV7-2 | CASSLVAGYGAFF | TGTGCCAGCAGCTTAGTGGCAGGGTATGGAGCTTTCTTT
- | TRBJ2-2 | - | TRBV27 | CASRFVWNTGELFF | TGTGCCAGCAGGTTTGTGTGGAACACCGGGGAGCTGTTTTTT
- | TRBJ1-2 | - | TRBV28 | CASRSTGWGPGGYTF | TGTGCCAGCAGGAGCACAGGGTGGGGTCCGGGAGGCTACACCTTC
once | TRBJ1-2 | - | TRBV7-2 | CASSLAGGGYGYTF | TGTGCCAGCAGCTTAGCAGGAGGCGGCTATGGCTACACCTTC
- | TRBJ2-5 | TRBD1 | TRBV6-1 | CASRQGGETQYF | TGTGCCAGCAGACAGGGGGGAGAGACCCAGTACTTC